The subject of this entry is one TCR beta chain. Antigen: not known. This sample is drawn from a study of cytomegalovirus exposure and HLA in healthy donors. V was cut by 8 bases and J by 6 bases, with 12 bases left in between. In germline, CDR1 is SEHNR, CDR2 FQNEAQ (reference sequence). The CDR3 sequence is 12 residues long. Healthy donors of bone marrow made up the group. The PCR used 60 Vbeta and 13 Jbeta primers. The protocol was immunoSEQ multiplex PCR, while the TCRdb copy is restricted to in-frame clones and leaves out a portion. This listing includes almost 35,000 clones. Overall study results and limits: Certain sequence variants were highly shared and formed a cluster, and this cluster was likely a sequencing artifact.

The specimen sequenced was PBMCs. The chain carries TRBV7-9 and TRBJ2-3; possibly TRBD2 for D (5 bases). The sequence was collected from a woman aged 40 to 50 in good health and CMV-seropositive. The CDR3 region is CASWAAGDTQYF. The CDR3 region has the DNA TGTGCCAGCTGGGCGGCGGGTGATACGCAGTATTTT.